The following is a TCR beta chain sequence with its context. The entry originates in a study of blood T cell repertoires in COVID-19. Turning to the study itself: Sample material is recorded as cDNA or gDNA derived from T cells, B-cell-depleted T cells, or PBMCs.

Produced via immunoSEQ multiplex PCR; TCRdb's table is partial and in-frame only. This sample has around 240,000 clones, with 75% to 90% found just once. The CDR3 runs to 14 residues. CDR1 is MGHRA, CDR2 YSYEKL, per germline. Deletions cut 2 bases from V and 5 bases from J, with 12 bases between. Sequencing was carried out using peripheral blood. The chain joins TRBV4-1 to TRBJ1-1, with a possible D match to TRBD1 (6 bases). This TCR derives from a woman in her 30s who had recovered from COVID-19. The CDR3 DNA reads TGCGCCAGCAGCCAAAGGGAGGGGGGGACTGAAGCTTTCTTT. Protein: CASSQREGGTEAFF.